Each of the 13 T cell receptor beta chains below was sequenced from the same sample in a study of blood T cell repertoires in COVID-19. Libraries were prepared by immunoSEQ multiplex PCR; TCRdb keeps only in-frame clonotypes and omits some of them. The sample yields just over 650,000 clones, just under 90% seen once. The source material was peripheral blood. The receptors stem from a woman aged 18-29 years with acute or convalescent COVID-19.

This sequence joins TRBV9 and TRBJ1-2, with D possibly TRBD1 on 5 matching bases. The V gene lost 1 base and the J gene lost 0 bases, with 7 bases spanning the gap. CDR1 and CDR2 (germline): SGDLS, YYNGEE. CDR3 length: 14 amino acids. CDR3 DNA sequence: TGTGCCAGCAGCGTATCGGACACTAACTATGGCTACACCTTC. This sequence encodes CASSVSDTNYGYTF. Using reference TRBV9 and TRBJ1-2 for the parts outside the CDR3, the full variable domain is DSGVTQTPKHLITATGQRVTLRCSPRSGDLSVYWYQQSLDQGLQFLIQYYNGEERAKGNILERFSAQQFPDLHSELNLSSLELGDSALYFCASSVSDTNYGYTFGSGTRLTVV.

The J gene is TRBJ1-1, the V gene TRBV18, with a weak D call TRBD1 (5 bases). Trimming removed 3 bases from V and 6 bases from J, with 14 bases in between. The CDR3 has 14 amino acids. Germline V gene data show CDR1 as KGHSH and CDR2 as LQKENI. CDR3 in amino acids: CASSPSTVNAEAFF. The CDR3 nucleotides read TGTGCCAGCTCACCCTCGACAGTTAACGCTGAAGCTTTCTTT.

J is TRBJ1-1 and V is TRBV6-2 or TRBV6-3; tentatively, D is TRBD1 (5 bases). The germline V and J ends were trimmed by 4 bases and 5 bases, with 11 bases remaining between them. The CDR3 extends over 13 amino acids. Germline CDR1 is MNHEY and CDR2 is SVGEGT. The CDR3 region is CASSSKGWTEAFF. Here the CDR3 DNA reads TGTGCCAGCAGTTCGAAGGGGTGGACTGAAGCTTTCTTT.

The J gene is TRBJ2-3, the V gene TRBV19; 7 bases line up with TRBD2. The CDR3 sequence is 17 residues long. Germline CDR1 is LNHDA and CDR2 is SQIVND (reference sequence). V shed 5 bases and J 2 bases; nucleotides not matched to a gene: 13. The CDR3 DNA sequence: TGTGCCAGTAGTTACCCGGGGAGCGGGGACCTCACAGATACGCAGTATTTT. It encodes CASSYPGSGDLTDTQYF.

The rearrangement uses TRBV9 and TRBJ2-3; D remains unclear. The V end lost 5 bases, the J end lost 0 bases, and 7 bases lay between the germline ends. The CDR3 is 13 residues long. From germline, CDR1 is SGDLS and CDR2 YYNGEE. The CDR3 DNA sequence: TGTGCCAGCAGGGGCAGGAGCACAGATACGCAGTATTTT. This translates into CASRGRSTDTQYF.

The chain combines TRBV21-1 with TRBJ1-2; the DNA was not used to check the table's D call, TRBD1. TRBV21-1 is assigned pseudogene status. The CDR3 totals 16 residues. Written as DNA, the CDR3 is TGTGCCAGCAGCCCAAGGAGACAGGGGGACGAGGGTGGCTACACCTTC. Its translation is CASSPRRQGDEGGYTF.

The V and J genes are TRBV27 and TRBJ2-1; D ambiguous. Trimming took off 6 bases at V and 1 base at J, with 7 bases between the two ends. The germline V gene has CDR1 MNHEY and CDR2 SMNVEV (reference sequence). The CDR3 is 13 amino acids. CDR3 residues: CASSPMSYNEQFF. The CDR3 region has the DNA TGTGCCAGCAGCCCCATGTCCTACAATGAGCAGTTCTTC.

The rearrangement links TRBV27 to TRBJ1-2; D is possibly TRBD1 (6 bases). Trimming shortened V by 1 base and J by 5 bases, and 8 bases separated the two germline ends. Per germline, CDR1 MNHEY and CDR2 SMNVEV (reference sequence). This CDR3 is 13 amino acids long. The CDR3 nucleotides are TGTGCCAGCAGTTTATACAGGGAATATGGCTACACCTTC. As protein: CASSLYREYGYTF.

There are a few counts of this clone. CDR3 coding DNA: TGTGCCAGCAGCTTATCCGGGACAGGGGATTCCGGGGAGCTGTTTTTT. Translating it yields CASSLSGTGDSGELFF. The V call is TRBV7-9, the J call TRBJ2-2; 10 nucleotides match TRBD1. V shed 2 bases and J 6 bases; nucleotides not matched to a gene: 6. CDR1 is SEHNR, CDR2 FQNEAQ, per germline (reference sequence). The CDR3 runs 16 residues.

CDR3 in DNA: TGCGCCAGCAGCCGTTTTAGACTAGCGGGGGCCCAAGAGACCCAGTACTTC. Encoded protein: CASSRFRLAGAQETQYF. V and J are TRBV4-1 and TRBJ2-5; 12 nucleotides align to TRBD2. V shed 4 bases, J shed 1 base, and the junction held 7 bases outside the gene matches. From germline, CDR1 is MGHRA and CDR2 YSYEKL. This CDR3 is built from 17 residues.

The CDR3 here is CSVRQGSSNTEAFF. CDR3 coding DNA: TGCAGCGTAAGACAGGGTTCTTCGAACACTGAAGCTTTCTTT. V and J are TRBV29-1 and TRBJ1-1; 7 bases map to TRBD1. CDR3 length: 14 amino acids. The J segment lost 1 base and the V segment lost 6 bases, leaving 8 bases of the junction unmatched. Germline CDR1 and CDR2: SQVTM and ANQGSEA.

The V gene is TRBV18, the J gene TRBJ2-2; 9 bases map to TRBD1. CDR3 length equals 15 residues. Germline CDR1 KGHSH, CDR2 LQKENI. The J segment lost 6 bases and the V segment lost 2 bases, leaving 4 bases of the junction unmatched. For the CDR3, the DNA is TGTGCCAGCTCACCAAGGACAGGGGTATCCGGGGAGCTGTTTTTT. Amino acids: CASSPRTGVSGELFF.

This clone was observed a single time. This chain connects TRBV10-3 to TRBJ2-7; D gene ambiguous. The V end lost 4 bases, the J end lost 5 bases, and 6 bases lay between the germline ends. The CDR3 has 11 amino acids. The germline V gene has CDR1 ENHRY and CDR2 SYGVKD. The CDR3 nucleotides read TGTGCCATCAGTGTCCGGGACGAGCAGTACTTC. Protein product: CAISVRDEQYF.